This is a list of T cell receptor beta chains from one sample in a study of blood T cell repertoires in COVID-19. The method was immunoSEQ multiplex PCR; TCRdb's version includes in-frame clones alone and lacks a portion of them. The profile shows around 150,000 clones, about 84% of them singletons. Sequences were obtained from peripheral blood. Receptors were obtained from a woman older than 75 in a cohort sampled during active or convalescent COVID-19. Both conserved end residues are part of each CDR3. A D gene is named only where the DNA matches it firmly.

V gene,D gene,CDR3 protein
TRBV7-9,TRBD1,CASSLGTGLNQPQHF
TRBV19,NA,CASSEAAGNTIYF
TRBV19,NA,CASSIRAGLVRDNYGYTF
TRBV3-1/TRBV3-2,NA,CASSPRESSTDTQYF
TRBV19,TRBD2,CASSPDRGVYGQSWEQYF
TRBV4-1,NA,CASSQGLPTGELFF
TRBV5-4,TRBD2,CARSGGGGDYNEQFF
TRBV18,TRBD1,CASSRGQGFFAGANVLTF
TRBV7-2,TRBD1,CASSSPNRQGGYTF
TRBV5-6,NA,CASSFLIPDSPLHF
TRBV7-9,TRBD1,CASRSNRGSLGLYGYTF
TRBV10-3,NA,CAISGGVGYTF
TRBV2,TRBD1,CASSEEGTGLKNTIYF
TRBV6-2/TRBV6-3,NA,CASSYRPGAGELFF
TRBV18,TRBD1,CASSPQTGGVTEAFF
TRBV7-6,NA,CASTRLGTYTDTQYF
TRBV30,NA,CAWSGQYQGGYTF
TRBV9,NA,CASSAGKTGGDEQFF
TRBV11-1,NA,CASESQELTDTQYF
TRBV6-6,TRBD1,CASIQPQGNEQFF
TRBV3-1/TRBV3-2,TRBD1,CASSQYGQELYGYTF
TRBV9,TRBD2,CASGRGGGAANEQFF